This is a list of T cell receptor beta chains from one sample in a study of cytomegalovirus exposure and HLA in healthy donors. Libraries were prepared by immunoSEQ multiplex PCR; TCRdb keeps only in-frame clonotypes and omits some of them. The sample comprises 150,000 to 200,000 clones, around three quarters of which are singletons, and about 2.5% rests with the top ten. Sequencing input: PBMCs. Source of these receptors: a woman in her forties or fifties in good health and CMV-seronegative. CDR3s include the opening cysteine and the closing phenylalanine or tryptophan. The order of the fields is D gene, V gene, J gene, CDR3 protein. D genes are given only for firm matches.

>TRBD1|TRBV6-5|TRBJ1-5
CASSYSQGARPQHF
>TRBD2|TRBV6-5|TRBJ2-7
CASSKAPGTRPEQYF
>TRBD1|TRBV11-1|TRBJ1-2
CASSLASTGANYGYTF
>-|TRBV30|TRBJ1-1
CAWTVPQASEAFF
>TRBD2|TRBV6-5|TRBJ2-3
CASSYGTSRTDTQYF
>-|TRBV19|TRBJ2-7
CASSIGPTYEQYF
>TRBD1|TRBV28|TRBJ2-1
CASSLRLWGQGSWDEQFF
>-|TRBV5-6|TRBJ1-1
CASSLDSRMNTEAFF
>-|TRBV28|TRBJ1-2
CASSPGVEIYGYTF
>TRBD1|TRBV10-2|TRBJ1-6
CASRPGQGVNSPLHF
>TRBD1|TRBV5-1|TRBJ2-1
CASSLRQGSEQFF
>TRBD1|TRBV14|TRBJ1-6
CASSGQVTYNSPLHF
>-|TRBV19|TRBJ1-2
CASSKDLTGLDYTF
>-|TRBV10-2|TRBJ1-5
CASATLPPWNQPQHF
>TRBD1|TRBV7-9|TRBJ2-1
CASSSRQGWDEQFF
>-|TRBV11-2|TRBJ2-7
CASSSLRGAPGSYEQYF
>-|TRBV7-6|TRBJ2-5
CASSLVGQRPQEAQYF
>TRBD2|TRBV11-2|TRBJ2-1
CASSLGVGGRGNEQFF
>TRBD2|TRBV27|TRBJ2-1
CASSASPLAATYNEQFF
>TRBD1|TRBV5-1|TRBJ2-2
CASSPGQGARTGELFF
>TRBD1|TRBV27|TRBJ2-1
CASSQRDRSGNEQFF
>-|TRBV5-1|TRBJ2-3
CASSLGGVADTQYF